This TCR beta chain was sequenced during a study of control samples from healthy donors and cancer patients. The CDR3 is 15 residues long. Germline CDR1 MDHEN, CDR2 SYDVKM. The V segment lost 5 bases and the J segment 14 bases; nucleotides outside the gene matches: 13. Sequenced by immunoSEQ multiplex PCR; TCRdb stores in-frame clones only, minus some. Of around 180,000 clones listed, almost 90% are singletons. This rearrangement joins TRBV28 to TRBJ2-1, with TRBD1 matching over 12 bases. This receptor was identified in a woman between 25 and 40 years old in good health. The sequencing input was blood. The CDR3 here is CASSAPGQGARGEFF. In DNA, the CDR3 is TGTGCCAGCAGTGCCCCGGGACAGGGGGCGCGAGGGGAGTTCTTC.